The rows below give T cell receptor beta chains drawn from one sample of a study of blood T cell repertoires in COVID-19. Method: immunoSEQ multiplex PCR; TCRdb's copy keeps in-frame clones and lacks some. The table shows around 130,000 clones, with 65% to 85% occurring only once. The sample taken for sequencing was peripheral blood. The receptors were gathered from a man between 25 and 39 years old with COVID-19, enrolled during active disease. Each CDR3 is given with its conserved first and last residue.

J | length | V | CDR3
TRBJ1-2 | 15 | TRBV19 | CASTSEGARVYGYTF
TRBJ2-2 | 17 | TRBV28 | CASVSRLVAGAPGELFF
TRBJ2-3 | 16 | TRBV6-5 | CASSYSPQTSTDTQYF
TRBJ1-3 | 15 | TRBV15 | CATSRDRSSGNTIYF
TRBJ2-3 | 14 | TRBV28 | CASSSGTHTDTQYF
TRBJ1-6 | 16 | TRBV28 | CASSFFKGPTNSPLHF
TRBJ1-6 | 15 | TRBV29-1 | CSVAPVQGTVSPLHF
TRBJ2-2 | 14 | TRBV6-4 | CASSEQADTGELFF
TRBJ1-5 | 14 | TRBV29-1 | CSVSPGQGGQPQHF
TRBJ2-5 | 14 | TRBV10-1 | CASSAGTSGETQYF
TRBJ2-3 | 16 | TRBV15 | CATSSARGRMMDTQYF
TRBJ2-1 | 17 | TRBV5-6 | CASSSYSGTSGVLEQFF
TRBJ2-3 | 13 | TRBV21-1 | CASSKQGIDTQYF
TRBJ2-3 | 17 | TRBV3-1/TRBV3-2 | CASSQRGLAGGRDTQYF
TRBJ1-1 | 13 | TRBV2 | CASSQQENTEAFF
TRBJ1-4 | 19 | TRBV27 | CASSLFGLVTGQTNEKLFF
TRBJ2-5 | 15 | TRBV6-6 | CASSRVTSFQETQYF
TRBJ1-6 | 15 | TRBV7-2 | CASSSRQGINSPLHF
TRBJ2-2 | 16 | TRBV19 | CASSPLAGAPTGELFF
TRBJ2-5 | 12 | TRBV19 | CASSLGAGAQYF
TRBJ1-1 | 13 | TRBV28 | CASSFPRDTEAFF
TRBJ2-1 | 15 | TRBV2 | CASRPDSSSYNEQFF
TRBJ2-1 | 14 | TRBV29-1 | CSHSGEATYNEQFF
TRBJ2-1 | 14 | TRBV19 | CASSINRGGNEQFF
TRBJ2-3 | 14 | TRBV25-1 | CASSGGLPTDTQYF
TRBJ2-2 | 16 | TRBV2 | CASLQQGAKNTGELFF
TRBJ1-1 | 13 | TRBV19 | CASTRTRNTEAFF
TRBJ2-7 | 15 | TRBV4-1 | CASSQGAGNTYEQYF
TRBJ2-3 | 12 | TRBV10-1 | CASSESYVTQYF
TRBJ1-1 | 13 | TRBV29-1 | CSVCRGSNTEAFF
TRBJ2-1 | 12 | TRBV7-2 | CASSSRQGEQFF
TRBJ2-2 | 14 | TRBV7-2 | CASSLVRSAGELFF
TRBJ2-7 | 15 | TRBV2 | CASSPGTVRSYEQYF
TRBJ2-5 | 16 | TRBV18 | CASSPLGLAGRETQYF
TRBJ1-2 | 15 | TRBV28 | CASTEATGRIYGYTF
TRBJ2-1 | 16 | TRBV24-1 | CATSDLGTTSYNEQFF
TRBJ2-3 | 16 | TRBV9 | CASSVEGVGSTDTQYF
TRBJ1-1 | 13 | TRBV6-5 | CASTALQNTEAFF
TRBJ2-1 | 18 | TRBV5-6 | CASSFGTSGRRRGNEQFF
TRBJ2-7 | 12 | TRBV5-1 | CASSLSTYEQYF
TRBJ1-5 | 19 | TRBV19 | CASSINSAGRGYSNQPQHF
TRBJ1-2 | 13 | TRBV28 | CASSLSPNYGYTF
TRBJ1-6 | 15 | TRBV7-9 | CASSLAGQGGSPLHF
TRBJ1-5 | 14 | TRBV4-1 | CASSQEGSRQPQHF
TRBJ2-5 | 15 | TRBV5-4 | CASSSSGHFQETQYF
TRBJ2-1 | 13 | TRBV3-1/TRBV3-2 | CASSPLAYNEQFF
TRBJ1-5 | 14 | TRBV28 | CASSAGQKDQPQHF